This TCR beta chain stems from a study of blood T cell repertoires in COVID-19. As for the study in general: Italy, Spain and the United States were the sources of the convalescent and acute COVID-19 samples. T cells, B-cell-depleted T cells, or PBMCs supplied cDNA or gDNA.

V shed 2 bases and J shed 0 bases, with 8 bases lying between them. In germline, CDR1 is MGHRA, CDR2 YSYEKL. The CDR3 loop spans 16 amino acids. Per the authors' pipeline: Counts of nucleated cells, estimated from reference gene primer amplification, were obtained. Produced via immunoSEQ multiplex PCR; TCRdb's table is partial and in-frame only. The DNA gave D and trimming, while V, J and clone size come from that table. This sample has over 200,000 clones, with about 89% found just once. This receptor was obtained from a man in his 60s who had recovered from COVID-19. V usage is TRBV4-1 and J usage is TRBJ1-6; D is perhaps TRBD1 (6 bases). Sequencing input: peripheral blood. The CDR3: CASSQRGGSYNSPLHF. The CDR3 nucleotides read TGCGCCAGCAGCCAACGAGGGGGCTCCTATAATTCACCCCTCCACTTT.